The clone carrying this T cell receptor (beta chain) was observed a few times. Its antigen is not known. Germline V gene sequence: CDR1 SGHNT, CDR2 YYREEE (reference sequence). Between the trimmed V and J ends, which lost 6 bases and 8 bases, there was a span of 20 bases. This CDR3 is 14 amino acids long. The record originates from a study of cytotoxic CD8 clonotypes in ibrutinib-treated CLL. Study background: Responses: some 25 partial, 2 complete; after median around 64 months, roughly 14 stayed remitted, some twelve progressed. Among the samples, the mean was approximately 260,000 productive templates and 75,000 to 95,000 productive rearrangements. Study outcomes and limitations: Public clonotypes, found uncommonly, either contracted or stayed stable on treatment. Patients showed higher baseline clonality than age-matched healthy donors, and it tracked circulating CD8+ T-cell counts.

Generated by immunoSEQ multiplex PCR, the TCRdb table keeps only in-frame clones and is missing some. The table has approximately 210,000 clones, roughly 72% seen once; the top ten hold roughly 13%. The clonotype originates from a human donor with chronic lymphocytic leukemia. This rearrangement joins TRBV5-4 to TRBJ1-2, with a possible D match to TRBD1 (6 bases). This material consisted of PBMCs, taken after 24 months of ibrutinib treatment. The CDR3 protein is CASTFSAGELGYTF. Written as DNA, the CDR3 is TGTGCCAGCACATTTTCGGCAGGGGAATTGGGCTACACCTTC.